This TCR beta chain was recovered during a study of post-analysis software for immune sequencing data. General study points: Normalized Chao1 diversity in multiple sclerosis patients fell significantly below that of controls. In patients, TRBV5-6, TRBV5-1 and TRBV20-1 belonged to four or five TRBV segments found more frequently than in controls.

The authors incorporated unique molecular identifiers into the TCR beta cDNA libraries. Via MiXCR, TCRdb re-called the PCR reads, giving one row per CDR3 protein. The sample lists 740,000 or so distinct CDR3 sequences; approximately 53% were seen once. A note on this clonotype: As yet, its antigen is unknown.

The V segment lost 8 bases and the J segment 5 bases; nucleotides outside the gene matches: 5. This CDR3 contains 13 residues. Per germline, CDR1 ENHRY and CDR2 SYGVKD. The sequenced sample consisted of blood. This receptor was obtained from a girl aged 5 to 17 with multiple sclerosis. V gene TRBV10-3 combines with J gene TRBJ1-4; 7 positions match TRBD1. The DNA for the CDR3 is TGTGCCATCGCAGGGGGGTCGAATGAAAAACTGTTTTTT. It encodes CAIAGGSNEKLFF.